This T cell receptor (beta chain) was recovered during a study of T cell clones after liver transplantation. Whole-study context: Apart from three HCV-positive recipients, transplants were for non-autoimmune, non-viral reasons. Study results and limitations: Donor-reactive sequences fell more than third party-reactive ones, suggesting partial deletion. Circulating graft-donor-reactive CD4 TCRbeta sequences fell significantly post-transplant in 5 of 8 subjects.

Sequenced by immunoSEQ multiplex PCR; TCRdb stores in-frame clones only, minus some. Of approximately 70,000 clones listed, less than 90% are singletons. Notes on this clone: Its cognate antigen is unknown.

V trimming: 7 bases; J trimming: 2 bases; junction bases outside the gene matches: 8. This CDR3 is built from 15 residues. Germline V CDR1 and CDR2: SGHTA, FQGNSA. The sequences come from CD4+ T cells from blood, collected 48 months after liver transplant. This TCR was sampled from a human patient who received a liver transplant. The T cells may come from the graft donor. The chain employs TRBV7-2 and TRBJ1-5; 7 nucleotides match TRBD1. The CDR3 region is CASNQGGVGNQPQHF. Written as DNA, the CDR3 is TGTGCCAGCAACCAAGGGGGCGTGGGCAATCAGCCCCAGCATTTT.